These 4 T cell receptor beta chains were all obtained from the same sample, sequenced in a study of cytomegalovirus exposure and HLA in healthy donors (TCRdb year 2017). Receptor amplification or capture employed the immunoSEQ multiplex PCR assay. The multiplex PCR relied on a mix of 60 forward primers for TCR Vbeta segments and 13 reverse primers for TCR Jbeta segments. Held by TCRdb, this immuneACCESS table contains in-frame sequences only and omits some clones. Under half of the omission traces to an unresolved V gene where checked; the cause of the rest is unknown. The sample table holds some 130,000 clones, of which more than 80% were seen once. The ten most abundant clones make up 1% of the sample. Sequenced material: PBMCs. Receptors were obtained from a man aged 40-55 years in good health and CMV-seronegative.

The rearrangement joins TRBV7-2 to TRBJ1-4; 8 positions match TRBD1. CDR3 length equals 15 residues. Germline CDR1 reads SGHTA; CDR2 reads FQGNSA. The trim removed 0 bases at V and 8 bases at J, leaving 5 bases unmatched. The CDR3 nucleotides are TGTGCCAGCAGCTTAGCAGGGACAGGCGACGAAAAACTGTTTTTT. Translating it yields CASSLAGTGDEKLFF. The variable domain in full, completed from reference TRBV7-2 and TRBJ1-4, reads GAGVSQSPSNKVTEKGKDVELRCDPISGHTALYWYRQSLGQGLEFLIYFQGNSAPDKSGLPSDRFSAERTGGSVSTLTIQRTQQEDSAVYLCASSLAGTGDEKLFFGSGTQLSVL.

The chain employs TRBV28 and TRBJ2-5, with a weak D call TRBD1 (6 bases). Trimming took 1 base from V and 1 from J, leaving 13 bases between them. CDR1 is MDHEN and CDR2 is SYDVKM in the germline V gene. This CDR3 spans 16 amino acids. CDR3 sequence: CASSLYAGVVQETQYF. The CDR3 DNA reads TGTGCCAGCAGTTTATACGCAGGGGTCGTCCAAGAGACCCAGTACTTC.

The CDR3 DNA follows: TGCGCCAGCAGCTTGGGACAGCTAGAGGGCTACACCTTC. Encoded protein: CASSLGQLEGYTF. The rearrangement joins TRBV5-1 to TRBJ1-2, with a tentative D call TRBD1 (5 bases). The CDR3 loop spans 13 amino acids. The V and J ends lost 0 bases and 8 bases respectively, with 11 bases between them. Per the germline V gene, CDR1 is SGHRS and CDR2 is YFSETQ.

Written as DNA, the CDR3 is TGTGCCAGCAGCTTAGAAGCGGGGGTTTACGAGCAGTACTTC. It encodes CASSLEAGVYEQYF. The chain combines TRBV7-2 with TRBJ2-7; 8 positions agree with TRBD2. The length of the CDR3 is 14 residues. The ends lost 1 base at V and 4 bases at J; junction bases unmatched: 3. The germline V gene encodes CDR1 SGHTA and CDR2 FQGNSA.